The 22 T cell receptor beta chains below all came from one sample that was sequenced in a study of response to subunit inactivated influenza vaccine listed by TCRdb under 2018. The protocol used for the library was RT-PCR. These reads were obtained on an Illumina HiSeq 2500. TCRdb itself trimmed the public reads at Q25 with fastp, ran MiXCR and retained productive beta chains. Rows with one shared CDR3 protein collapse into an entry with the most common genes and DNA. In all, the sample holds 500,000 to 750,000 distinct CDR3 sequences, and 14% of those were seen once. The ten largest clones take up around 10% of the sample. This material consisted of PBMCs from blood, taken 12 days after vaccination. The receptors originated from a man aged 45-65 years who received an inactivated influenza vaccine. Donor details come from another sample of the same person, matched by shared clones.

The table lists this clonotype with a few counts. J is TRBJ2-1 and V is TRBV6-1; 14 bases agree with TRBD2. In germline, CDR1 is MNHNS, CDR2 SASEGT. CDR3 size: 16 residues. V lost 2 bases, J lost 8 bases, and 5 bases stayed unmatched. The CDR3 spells CASSERTSGGRHEQFF. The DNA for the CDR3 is TGTGCCAGCAGTGAACGGACTAGCGGGGGGCGGCATGAGCAGTTCTTC.

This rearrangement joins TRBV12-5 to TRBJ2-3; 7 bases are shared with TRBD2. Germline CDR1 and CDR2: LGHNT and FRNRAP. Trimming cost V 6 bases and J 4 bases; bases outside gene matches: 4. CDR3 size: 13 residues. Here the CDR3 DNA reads TGTGCTAGTGGACCCGGACTAGCAGATACGCAGTATTTT. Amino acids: CASGPGLADTQYF.

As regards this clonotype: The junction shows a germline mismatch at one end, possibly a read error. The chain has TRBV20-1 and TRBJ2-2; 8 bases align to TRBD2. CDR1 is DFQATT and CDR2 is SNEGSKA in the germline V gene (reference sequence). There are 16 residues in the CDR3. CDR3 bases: TGCTGTGCTAGAGGCCGGGGGGGGAGGAACACCGGGGAGCTGTTTTTT. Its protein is CCARGRGGRNTGELFF.

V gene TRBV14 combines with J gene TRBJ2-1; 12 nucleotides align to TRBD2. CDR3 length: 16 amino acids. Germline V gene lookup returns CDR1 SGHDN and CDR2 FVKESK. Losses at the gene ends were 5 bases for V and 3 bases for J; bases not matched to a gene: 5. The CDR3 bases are TGTGCCAGCAGCTCACCGACTAGCGGGAGCTACAATGAGCAGTTCTTC. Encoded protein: CASSSPTSGSYNEQFF. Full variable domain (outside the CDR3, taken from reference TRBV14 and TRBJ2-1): EAGVTQFPSHSVIEKGQTVTLRCDPISGHDNLYWYRRVMGKEIKFLLHFVKESKQDESGMPNNRFLAERTGGTYSTLKVQPAELEDSGVYFCASSSPTSGSYNEQFFGPGTRLTVL.

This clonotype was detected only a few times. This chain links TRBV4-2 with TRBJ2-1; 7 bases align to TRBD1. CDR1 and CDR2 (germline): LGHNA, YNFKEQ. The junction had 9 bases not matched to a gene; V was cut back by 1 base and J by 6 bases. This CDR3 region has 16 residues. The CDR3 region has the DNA TGTGCCAGCAGCCAAGTGGGACAGTGGGGGACCAATGAGCAGTTCTTC. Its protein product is CASSQVGQWGTNEQFF.

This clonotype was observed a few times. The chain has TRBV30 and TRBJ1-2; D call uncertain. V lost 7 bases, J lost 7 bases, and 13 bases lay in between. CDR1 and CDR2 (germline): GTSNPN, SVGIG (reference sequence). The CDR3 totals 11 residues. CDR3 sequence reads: CAYRPITGYTF. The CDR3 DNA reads TGTGCCTACCGACCGATAACTGGCTACACCTTC.

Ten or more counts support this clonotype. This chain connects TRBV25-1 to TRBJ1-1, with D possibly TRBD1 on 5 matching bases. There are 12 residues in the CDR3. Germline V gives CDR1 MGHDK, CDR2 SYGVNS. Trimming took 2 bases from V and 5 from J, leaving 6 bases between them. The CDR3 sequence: CASSEGGTEAFF. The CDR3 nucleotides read TGTGCCAGCAGTGAAGGGGGAACTGAAGCTTTCTTT.

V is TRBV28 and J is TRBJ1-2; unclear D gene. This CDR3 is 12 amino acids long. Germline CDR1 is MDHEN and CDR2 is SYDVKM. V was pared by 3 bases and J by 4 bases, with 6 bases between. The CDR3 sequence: CASSFALYGYTF. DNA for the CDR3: TGTGCCAGCAGTTTTGCCCTCTATGGCTACACCTTC.

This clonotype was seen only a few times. The CDR3 sequence is CASSLAQRNSPLHF. DNA of the CDR3: TGTGCCAGCAGCTTAGCGCAGAGGAATTCACCCCTCCACTTT. This chain links TRBV7-6 with TRBJ1-6; D not resolved. Trimming removed 0 bases from V and 7 bases from J, with 7 bases in between. Per germline, CDR1 SGHVS and CDR2 FNYEAQ. The CDR3 is 14 amino acids.

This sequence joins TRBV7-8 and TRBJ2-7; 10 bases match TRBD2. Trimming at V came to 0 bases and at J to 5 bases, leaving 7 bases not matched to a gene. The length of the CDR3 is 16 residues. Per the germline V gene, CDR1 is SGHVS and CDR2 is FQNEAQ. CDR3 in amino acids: CASSLAGGLAGDEQYF. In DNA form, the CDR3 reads TGTGCCAGCAGCTTAGCGGGCGGCCTAGCGGGAGACGAGCAGTACTTC.

The CDR3 DNA sequence: TGTGCCAGCAGTTTAGTTTCCGGGGTTGGCACCGGGGAGCTGTTTTTT. It translates to CASSLVSGVGTGELFF. The rearrangement uses TRBV27 and TRBJ2-2; D might be TRBD2 (5 bases). The CDR3 runs to 16 residues. Trimming cost V 2 bases and J 4 bases, with 14 bases left between them. Per the germline V gene, CDR1 is MNHEY and CDR2 is SMNVEV (reference sequence).

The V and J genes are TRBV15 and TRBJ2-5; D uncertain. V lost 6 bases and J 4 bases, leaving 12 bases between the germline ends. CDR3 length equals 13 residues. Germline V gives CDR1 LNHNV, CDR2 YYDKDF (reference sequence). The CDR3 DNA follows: TGTGCCACCAGTATGGGGTTGGGAGAGACCCAGTACTTC. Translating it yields CATSMGLGETQYF.

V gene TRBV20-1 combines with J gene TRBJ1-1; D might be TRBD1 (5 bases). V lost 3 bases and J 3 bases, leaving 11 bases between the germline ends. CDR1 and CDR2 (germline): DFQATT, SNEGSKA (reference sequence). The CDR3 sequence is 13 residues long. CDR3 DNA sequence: TGCAGTGCTAGCGGGGGAGGATACACTGAAGCTTTCTTT. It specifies CSASGGGYTEAFF.

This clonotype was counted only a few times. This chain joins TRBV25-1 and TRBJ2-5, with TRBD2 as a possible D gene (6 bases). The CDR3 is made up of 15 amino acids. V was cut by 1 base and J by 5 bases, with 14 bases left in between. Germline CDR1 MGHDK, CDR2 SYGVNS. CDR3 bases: TGTGCCAGCAGTGAATTCGGGGGATACGAGGAGACCCAGTACTTC. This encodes CASSEFGGYEETQYF.

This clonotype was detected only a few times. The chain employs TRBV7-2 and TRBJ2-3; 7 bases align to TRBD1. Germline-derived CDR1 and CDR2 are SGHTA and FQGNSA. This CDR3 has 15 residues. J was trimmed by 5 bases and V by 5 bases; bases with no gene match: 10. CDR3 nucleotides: TGTGCCAGCAGCCCTTCAGGGGCAGGGGGAGATACGCAGTATTTT. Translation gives CASSPSGAGGDTQYF.

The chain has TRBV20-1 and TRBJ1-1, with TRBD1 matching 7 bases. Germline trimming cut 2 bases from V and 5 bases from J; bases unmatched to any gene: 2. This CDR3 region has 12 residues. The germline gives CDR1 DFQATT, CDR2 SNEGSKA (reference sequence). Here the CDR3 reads CSARKTGTEAFF. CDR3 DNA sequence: TGCAGTGCTAGAAAGACAGGGACTGAAGCTTTCTTT.

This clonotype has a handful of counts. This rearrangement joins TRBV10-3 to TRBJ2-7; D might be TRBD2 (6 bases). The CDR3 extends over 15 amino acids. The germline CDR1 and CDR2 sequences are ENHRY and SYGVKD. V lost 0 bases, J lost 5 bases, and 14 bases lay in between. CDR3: CAISESGGLVNEQYF. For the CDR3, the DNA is TGTGCCATCAGTGAGTCTGGGGGGTTGGTCAACGAGCAGTACTTC.

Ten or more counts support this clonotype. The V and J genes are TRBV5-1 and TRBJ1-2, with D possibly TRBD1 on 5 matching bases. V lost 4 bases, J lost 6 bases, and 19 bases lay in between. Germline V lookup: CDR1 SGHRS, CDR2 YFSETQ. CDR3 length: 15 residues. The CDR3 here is CASSQSGTVGDGYTF. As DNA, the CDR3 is TGCGCCAGCAGCCAGTCCGGGACGGTCGGCGATGGCTACACCTTC. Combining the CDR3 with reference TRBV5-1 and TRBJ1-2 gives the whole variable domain KAGVTQTPRYLIKTRGQQVTLSCSPISGHRSVSWYQQTPGQGLQFLFEYFSETQRNKGNFPGRFSGRQFSNSRSEMNVSTLELGDSALYLCASSQSGTVGDGYTFGSGTRLTVV.

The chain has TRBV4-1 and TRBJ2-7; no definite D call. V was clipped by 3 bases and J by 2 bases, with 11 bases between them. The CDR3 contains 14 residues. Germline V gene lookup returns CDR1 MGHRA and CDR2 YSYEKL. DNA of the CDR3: TGCGCCAGCAGCCACCTCCCAGGTCCCTACGAGCAGTACTTC. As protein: CASSHLPGPYEQYF.

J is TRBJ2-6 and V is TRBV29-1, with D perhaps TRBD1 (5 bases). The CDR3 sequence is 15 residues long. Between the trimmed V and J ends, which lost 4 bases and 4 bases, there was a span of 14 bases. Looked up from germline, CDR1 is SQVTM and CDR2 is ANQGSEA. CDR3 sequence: CSVGGLGSGANVLTF. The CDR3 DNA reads TGCAGCGTTGGGGGCTTAGGCTCCGGGGCCAACGTCCTGACTTTC.

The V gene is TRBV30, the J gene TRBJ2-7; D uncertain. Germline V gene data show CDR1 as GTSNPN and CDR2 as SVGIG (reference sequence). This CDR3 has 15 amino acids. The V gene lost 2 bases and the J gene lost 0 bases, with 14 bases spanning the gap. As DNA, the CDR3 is TGTGCCTGGAGTCCTGGGGTCCCTACCTCCTACGAGCAGTACTTC. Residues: CAWSPGVPTSYEQYF. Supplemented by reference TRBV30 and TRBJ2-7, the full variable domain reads SQTIHQWPATLVQPVGSPLSLECTVEGTSNPNLYWYRQAAGRGLQLLFYSVGIGQISSEVPQNLSASRPQDRQFILSSKKLLLSDSGFYLCAWSPGVPTSYEQYFGPGTRLTVT.

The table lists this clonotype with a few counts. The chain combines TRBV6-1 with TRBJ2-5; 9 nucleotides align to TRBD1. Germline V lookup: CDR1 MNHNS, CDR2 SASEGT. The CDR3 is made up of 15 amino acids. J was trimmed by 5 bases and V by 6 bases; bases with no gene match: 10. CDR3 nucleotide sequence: TGTGCCAGCAGCCCACCGGGACAGGGTTACGAGACCCAGTACTTC. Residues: CASSPPGQGYETQYF.